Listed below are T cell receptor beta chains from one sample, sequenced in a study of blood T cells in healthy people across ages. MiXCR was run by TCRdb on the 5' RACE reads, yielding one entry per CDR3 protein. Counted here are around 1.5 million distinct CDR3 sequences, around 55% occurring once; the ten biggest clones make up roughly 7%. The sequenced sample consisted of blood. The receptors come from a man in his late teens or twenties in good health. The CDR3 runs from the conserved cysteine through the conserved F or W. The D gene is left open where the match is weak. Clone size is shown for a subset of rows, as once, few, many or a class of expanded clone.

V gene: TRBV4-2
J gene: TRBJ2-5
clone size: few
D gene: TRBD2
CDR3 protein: CASSQNLGLAGFQETQYF
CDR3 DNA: TGTGCCAGCAGCCAGAATCTCGGACTAGCGGGATTCCAAGAGACCCAGTACTTC

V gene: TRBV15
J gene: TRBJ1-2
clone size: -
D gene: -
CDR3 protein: CATSRDRGYYGYTF
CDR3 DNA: TGTGCCACCAGCAGAGATCGGGGGTACTATGGCTACACCTTC

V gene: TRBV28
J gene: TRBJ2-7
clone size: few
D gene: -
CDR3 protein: CASSFSLAGLTYEQYF
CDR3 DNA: TGTGCCAGCAGTTTCTCTTTGGCAGGGTTGACCTACGAGCAGTACTTC

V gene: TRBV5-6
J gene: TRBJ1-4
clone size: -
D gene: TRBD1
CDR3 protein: CASGTARAGTKLFF
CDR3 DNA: TGTGCCAGCGGGACAGCCCGGGCGGGGACAAAACTGTTTTTT

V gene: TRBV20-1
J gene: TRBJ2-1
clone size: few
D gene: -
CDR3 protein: CSASINPNEQFF
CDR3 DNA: TGCAGTGCTAGTATTAATCCGAATGAGCAGTTCTTC

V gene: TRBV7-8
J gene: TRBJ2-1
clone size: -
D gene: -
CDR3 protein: CASKEGRVGFNEQFF
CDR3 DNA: TGTGCCAGCAAGGAGGGGCGGGTCGGTTTCAATGAGCAGTTCTTC

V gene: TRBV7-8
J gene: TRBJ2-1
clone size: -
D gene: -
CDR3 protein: CASRGSQGENEQFF
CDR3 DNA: TGTGCCAGCAGGGGATCCCAGGGAGAGAATGAGCAGTTCTTC

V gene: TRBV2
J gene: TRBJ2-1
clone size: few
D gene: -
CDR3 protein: CASCALNPCEQFF
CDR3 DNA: TGTGCCAGCTGTGCGCTGAATCCCTGTGAGCAGTTCTTC

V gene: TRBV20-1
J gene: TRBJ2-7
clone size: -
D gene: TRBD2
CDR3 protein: CSAEAGVSYEQYF
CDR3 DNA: TGCAGTGCCGAAGCGGGAGTCTCCTACGAGCAGTACTTC

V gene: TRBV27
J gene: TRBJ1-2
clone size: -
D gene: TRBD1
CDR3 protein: CASSPTGANYGYTF
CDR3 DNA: TGTGCCAGCTCCCCGACAGGGGCTAACTATGGCTACACCTTC

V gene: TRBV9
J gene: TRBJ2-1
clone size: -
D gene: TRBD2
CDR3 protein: CASMMEAGGFYNEQFF
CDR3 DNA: TGTGCCAGCATGATGGAAGCGGGAGGGTTCTACAATGAGCAGTTCTTC

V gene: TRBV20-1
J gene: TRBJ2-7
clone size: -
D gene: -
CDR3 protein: CSARVIYEQYF
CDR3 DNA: TGCAGTGCTCGGGTCATCTACGAGCAGTACTTC

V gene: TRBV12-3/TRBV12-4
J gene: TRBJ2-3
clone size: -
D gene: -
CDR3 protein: CASSYSQGLVDTQYF
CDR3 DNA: TGTGCCAGCAGCTACTCCCAGGGGCTGGTAGATACGCAGTATTTT

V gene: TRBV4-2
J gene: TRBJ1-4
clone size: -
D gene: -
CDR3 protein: CASSQDRPGREIVEKLFF
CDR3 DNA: TGTGCCAGCAGCCAGGATCGACCCGGCAGGGAGATAGTTGAAAAACTGTTTTTT

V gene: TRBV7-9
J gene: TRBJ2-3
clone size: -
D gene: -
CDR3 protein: CASSPHGFTDTQYF
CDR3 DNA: TGTGCCAGCAGCCCCCATGGATTCACAGATACGCAGTATTTT

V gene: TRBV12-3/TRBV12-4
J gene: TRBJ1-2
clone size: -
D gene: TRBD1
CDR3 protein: CASSVLGQGDGYTF
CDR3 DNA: TGTGCCAGCAGTGTACTAGGCCAGGGGGACGGCTACACCTTC

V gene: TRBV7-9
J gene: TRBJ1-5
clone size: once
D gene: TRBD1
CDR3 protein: CASSTDRAYNQPQHF
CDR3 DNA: TGTGCCAGCAGCACGGACAGGGCCTACAATCAGCCCCAGCATTTT

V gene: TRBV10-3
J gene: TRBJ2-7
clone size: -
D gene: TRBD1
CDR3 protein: CAIGESGGTGDEQYF
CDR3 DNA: TGTGCCATCGGTGAGTCTGGTGGGACAGGGGACGAGCAGTACTTC

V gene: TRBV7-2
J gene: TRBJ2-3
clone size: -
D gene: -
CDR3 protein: CASSSTGVADTQYF
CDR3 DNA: TGTGCCAGCAGCTCGACAGGAGTGGCAGATACGCAGTATTTT

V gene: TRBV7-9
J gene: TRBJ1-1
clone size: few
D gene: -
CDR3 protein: CASSHNDEAFF
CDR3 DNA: TGTGCCAGCAGTCACAACGATGAAGCTTTCTTT